This TCR beta chain was identified during a study of Graves' ophthalmopathy and Graves' hyperthyroidism. Establishment of the diagnosis relied upon clinical symptoms, serum thyroxine, TRAb, thyroid ultrasound and orbital computed tomography. Someone took the PBMCs out of more than 9 ml of fresh peripheral blood. At least ten counts were recorded for this clonotype. As the template, RNA transcripts were used to amplify TCR beta CDR3 regions. Second-round multiplex PCR followed a first-round RT-PCR using HTBI primers. TCRdb processed the multiplex PCR reads anew with MiXCR; each CDR3 protein has one entry. The sample consists of 300,000 or so distinct CDR3 sequences, roughly a sixth of them appearing once. The CDR3 has 15 residues. Germline V gene lookup returns CDR1 SGDLS and CDR2 YYNGEE. V lost 3 bases and J lost 1, with 13 bases in between.

The TCR sequence derives from an adult man with Graves' ophthalmopathy. Sequenced sample: peripheral blood. This rearrangement joins TRBV9 to TRBJ1-1, with unresolved D. This CDR3 is CASSDRTGGNTEAFF. As DNA, the CDR3 is TGTGCCAGCAGCGACCGGACGGGTGGGAACACTGAAGCTTTCTTT.